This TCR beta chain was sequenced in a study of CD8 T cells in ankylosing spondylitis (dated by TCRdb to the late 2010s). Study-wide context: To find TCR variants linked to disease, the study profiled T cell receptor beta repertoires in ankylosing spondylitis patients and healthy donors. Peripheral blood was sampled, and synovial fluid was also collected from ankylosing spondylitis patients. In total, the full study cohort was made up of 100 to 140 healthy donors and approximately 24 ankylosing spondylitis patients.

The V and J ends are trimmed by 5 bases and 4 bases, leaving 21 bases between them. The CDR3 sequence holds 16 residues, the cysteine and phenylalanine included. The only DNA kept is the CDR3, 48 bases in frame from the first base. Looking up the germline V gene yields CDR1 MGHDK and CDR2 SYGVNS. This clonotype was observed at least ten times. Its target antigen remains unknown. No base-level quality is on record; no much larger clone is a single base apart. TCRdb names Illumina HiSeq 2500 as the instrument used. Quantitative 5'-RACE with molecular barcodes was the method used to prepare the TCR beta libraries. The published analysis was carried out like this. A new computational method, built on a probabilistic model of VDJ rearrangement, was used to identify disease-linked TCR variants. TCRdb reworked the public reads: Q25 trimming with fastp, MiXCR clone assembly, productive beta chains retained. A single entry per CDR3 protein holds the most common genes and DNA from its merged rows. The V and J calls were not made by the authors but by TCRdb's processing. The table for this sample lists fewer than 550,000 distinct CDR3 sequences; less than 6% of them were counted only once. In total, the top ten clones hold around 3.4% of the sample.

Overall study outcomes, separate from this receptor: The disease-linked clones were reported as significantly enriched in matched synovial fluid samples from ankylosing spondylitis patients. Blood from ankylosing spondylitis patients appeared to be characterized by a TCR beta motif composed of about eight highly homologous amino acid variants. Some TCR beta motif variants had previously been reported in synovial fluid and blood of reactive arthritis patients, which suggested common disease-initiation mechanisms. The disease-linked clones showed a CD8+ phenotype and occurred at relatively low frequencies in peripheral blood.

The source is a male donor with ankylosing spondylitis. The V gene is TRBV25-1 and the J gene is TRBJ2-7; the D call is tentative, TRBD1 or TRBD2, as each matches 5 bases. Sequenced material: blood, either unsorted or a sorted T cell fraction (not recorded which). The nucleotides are TGTGCCAGCAGTACTCAACGGGTAGCGTGGGGGTACGAGCAGTACTTC. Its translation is CASSTQRVAWGYEQYF.